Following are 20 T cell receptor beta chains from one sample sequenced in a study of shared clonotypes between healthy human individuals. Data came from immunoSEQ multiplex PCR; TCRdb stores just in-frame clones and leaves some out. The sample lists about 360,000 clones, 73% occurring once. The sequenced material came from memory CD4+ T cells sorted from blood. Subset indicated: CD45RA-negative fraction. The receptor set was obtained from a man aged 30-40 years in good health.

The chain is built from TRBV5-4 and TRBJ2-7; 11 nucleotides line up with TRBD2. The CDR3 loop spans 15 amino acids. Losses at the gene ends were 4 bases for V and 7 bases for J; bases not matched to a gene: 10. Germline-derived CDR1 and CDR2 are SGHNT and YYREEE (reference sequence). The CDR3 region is CASSPELAGVGEQYF. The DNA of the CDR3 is TGTGCCAGCAGCCCCGAACTAGCGGGAGTCGGTGAGCAGTACTTC.

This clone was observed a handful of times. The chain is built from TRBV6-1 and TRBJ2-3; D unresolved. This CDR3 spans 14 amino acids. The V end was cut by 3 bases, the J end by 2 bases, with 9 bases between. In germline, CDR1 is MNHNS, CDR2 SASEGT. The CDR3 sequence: CASSDGRYTDTQYF. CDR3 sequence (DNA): TGTGCCAGCAGTGACGGGCGTTACACAGATACGCAGTATTTT.

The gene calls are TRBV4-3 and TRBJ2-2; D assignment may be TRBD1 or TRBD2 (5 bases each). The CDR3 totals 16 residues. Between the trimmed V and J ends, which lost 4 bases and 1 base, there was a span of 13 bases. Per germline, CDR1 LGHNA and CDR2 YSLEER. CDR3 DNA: TGCGCCAGCAGCCGGACTTGGGGGAGGAACACCGGGGAGCTGTTTTTT. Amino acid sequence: CASSRTWGRNTGELFF.

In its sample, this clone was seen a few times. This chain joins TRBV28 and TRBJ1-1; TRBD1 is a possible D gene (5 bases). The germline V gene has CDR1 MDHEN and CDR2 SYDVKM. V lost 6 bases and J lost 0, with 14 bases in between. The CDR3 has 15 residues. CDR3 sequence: CASRGPGTVNTEAFF. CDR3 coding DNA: TGTGCCAGCAGAGGTCCCGGGACCGTGAACACTGAAGCTTTCTTT.

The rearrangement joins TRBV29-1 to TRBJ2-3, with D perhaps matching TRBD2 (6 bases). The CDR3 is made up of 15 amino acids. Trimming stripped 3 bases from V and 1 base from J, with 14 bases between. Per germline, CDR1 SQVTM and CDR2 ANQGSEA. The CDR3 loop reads CSVDLLSGGTDTQYF. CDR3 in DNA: TGCAGCGTTGACCTACTTAGCGGAGGCACAGATACGCAGTATTTT.

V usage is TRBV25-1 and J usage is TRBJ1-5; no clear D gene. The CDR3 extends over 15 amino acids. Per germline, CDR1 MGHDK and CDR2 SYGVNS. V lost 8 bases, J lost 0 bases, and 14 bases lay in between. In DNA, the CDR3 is TGTGCCAGCGCCCCCGGACTGAATAGCAATCAGCCCCAGCATTTT. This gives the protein CASAPGLNSNQPQHF.

The CDR3: CASASRANEQFF. In DNA, the CDR3 is TGCGCCAGCGCCTCACGAGCTAATGAGCAGTTCTTC. V gene TRBV10-1 combines with J gene TRBJ2-1; D not certain. Trimming stripped 8 bases from V and 7 bases from J, with 12 bases between. Germline loops: CDR1 WNHNN, CDR2 SYGVQD (reference sequence). This CDR3 comprises 12 residues.

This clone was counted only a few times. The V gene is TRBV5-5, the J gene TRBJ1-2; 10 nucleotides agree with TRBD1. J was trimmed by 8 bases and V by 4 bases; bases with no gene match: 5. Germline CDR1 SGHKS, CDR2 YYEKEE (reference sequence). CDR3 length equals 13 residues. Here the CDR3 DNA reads TGTGCCAGCAGCACCGGGACAGGGGTCGGCTACACCTTC. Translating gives CASSTGTGVGYTF.

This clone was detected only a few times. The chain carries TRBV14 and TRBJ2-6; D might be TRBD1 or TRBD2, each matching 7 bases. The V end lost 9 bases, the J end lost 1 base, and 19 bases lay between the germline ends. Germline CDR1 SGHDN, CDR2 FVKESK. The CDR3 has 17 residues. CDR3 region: CARTLGGGDSGANVLTF. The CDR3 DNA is TGTGCCAGAACTTTGGGAGGGGGCGATTCTGGGGCCAACGTCCTGACTTTC. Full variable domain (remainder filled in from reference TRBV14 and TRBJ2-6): EAGVTQFPSHSVIEKGQTVTLRCDPISGHDNLYWYRRVMGKEIKFLLHFVKESKQDESGMPNNRFLAERTGGTYSTLKVQPAELEDSGVYFCARTLGGGDSGANVLTFGAGSRLTVL.

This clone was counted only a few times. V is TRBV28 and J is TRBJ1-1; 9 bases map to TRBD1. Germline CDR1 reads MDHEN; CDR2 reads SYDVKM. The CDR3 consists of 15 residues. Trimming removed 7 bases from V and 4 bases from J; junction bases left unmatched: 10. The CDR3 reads CASTQGTGRFTEAFF. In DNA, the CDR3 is TGTGCCAGCACACAGGGGACAGGGAGGTTCACTGAAGCTTTCTTT.

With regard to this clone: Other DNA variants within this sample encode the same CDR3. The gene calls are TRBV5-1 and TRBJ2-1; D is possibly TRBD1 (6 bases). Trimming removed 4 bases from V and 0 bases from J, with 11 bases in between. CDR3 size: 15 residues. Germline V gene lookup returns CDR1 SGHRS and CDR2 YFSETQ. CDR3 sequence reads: CASSRDRSSYNEQFF. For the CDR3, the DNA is TGCGCCAGCAGCCGCGACAGGAGCTCCTACAATGAGCAGTTCTTC.

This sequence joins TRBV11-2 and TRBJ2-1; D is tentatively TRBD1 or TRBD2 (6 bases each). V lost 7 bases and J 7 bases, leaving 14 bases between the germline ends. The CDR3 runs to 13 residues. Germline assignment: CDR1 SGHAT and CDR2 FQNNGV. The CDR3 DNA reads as TGTGCCAGCACGACAGGAGGGGGGAATGAGCAGTTCTTC. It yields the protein CASTTGGGNEQFF.

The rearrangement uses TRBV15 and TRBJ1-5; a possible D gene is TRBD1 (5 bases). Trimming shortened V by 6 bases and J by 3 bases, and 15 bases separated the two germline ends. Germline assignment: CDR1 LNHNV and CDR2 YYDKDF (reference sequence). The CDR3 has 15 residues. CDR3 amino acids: CATSHGRAINQPQHF. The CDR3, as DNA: TGTGCCACCAGTCATGGCAGGGCAATCAATCAGCCCCAGCATTTT.

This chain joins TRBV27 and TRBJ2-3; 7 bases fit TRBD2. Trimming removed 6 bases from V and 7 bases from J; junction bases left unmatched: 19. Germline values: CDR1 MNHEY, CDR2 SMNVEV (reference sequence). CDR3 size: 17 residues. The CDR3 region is CASSLRRASGSSHTQYF. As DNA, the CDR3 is TGTGCCAGCAGCTTAAGGAGGGCTAGCGGATCCTCTCATACGCAGTATTTT.

The CDR3 nucleotides read TGTGCCACCAGCAGCGGGGTCCTTAGCACAGATACGCAGTATTTT. Amino acids: CATSSGVLSTDTQYF. J is TRBJ2-3 and V is TRBV15; D might be TRBD2 (5 bases). Trimming stripped 3 bases from V and 0 bases from J, with 10 bases between. This CDR3 spans 15 amino acids. Germline V gene data show CDR1 as LNHNV and CDR2 as YYDKDF (reference sequence).

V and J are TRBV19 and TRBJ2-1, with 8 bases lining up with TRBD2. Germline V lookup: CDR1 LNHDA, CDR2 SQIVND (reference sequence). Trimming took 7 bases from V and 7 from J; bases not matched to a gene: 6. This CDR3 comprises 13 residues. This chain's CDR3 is CASKRENVNEQFF. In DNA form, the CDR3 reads TGTGCCAGTAAGCGGGAGAACGTGAATGAGCAGTTCTTC.

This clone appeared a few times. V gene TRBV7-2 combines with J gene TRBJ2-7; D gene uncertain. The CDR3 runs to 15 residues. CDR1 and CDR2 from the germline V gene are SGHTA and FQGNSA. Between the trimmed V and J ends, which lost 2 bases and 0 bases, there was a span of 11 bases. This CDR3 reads CASSLQWATSYEQYF. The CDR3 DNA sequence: TGTGCCAGCAGCTTACAGTGGGCCACCTCCTACGAGCAGTACTTC.

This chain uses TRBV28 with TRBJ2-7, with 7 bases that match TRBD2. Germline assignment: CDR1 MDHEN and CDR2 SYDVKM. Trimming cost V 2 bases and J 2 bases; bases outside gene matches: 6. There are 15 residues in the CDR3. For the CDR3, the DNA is TGTGCCAGCAGTTTACCCGGGACTACTACCTACGAGCAGTACTTC. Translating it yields CASSLPGTTTYEQYF.

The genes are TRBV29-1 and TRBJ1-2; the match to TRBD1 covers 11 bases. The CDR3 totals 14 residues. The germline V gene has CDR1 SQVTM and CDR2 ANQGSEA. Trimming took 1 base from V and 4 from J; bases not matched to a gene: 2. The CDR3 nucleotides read TGCAGCGTTGAAGCCGGGACAGGGGGCTATGGCTACACCTTC. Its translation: CSVEAGTGGYGYTF.

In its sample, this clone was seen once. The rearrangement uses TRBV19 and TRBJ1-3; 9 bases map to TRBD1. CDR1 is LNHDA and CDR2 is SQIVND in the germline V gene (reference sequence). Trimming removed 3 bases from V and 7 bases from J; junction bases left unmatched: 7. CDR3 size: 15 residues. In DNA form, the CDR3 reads TGTGCCAGTAGTATGCCCTCCGGGACAGGGAACACCATATATTTT. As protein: CASSMPSGTGNTIYF.